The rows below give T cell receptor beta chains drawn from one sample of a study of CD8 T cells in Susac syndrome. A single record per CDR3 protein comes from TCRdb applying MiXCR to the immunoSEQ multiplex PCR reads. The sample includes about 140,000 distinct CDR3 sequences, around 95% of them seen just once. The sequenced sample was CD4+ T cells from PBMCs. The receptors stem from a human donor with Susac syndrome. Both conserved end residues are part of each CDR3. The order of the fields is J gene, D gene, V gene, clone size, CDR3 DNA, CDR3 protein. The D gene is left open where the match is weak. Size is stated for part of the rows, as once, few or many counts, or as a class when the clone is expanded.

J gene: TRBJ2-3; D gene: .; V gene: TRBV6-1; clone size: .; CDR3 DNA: TGTGCCAGCAGTGAAGCGGGAGATACGCAGTATTTT; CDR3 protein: CASSEAGDTQYF
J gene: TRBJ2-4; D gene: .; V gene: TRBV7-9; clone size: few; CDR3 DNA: TGTGCCAGCAGCTTTGGCCAGGGAAACATTCAGTACTTC; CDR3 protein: CASSFGQGNIQYF
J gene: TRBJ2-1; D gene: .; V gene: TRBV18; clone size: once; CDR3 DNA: TGTGCCAGCTCACCACTCGGACTATTCAATGAGCAGTTCTTC; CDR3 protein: CASSPLGLFNEQFF
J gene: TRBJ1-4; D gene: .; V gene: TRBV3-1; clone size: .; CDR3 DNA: TGTGCCAGCAGCCAAGGTGGTGGAAAACTGTTTTTT; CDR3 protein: CASSQGGGKLFF
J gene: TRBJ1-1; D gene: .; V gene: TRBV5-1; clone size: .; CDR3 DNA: TGCGCCAGCAGCCTAATGGGACCCGAAGCTTTCTTT; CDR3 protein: CASSLMGPEAFF
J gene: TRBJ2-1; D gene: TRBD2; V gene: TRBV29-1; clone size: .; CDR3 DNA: TGCAGCGTTGGTGGCGGGAGGCTCAATGAGCAGTTCTTC; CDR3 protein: CSVGGGRLNEQFF
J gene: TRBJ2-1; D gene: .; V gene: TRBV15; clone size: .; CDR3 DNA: TGTGCCACCAGCGCCCGGCAGAGCTCCTACAATGAGCAGTTCTTC; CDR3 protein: CATSARQSSYNEQFF
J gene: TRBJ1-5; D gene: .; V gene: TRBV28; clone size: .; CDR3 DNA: TGTGCCAGCAGTTTCCCCCGCCCTCAGCCCCAGCATTTT; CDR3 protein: CASSFPRPQPQHF
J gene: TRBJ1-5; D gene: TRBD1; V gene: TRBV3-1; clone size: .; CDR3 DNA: TGTGCCAGCAGCCAAACGGGACAGGGGGGTCAGCCCCAGCATTTT; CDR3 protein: CASSQTGQGGQPQHF
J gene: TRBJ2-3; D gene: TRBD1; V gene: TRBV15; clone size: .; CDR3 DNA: TGTGCCACCAGCAAGACAGGGACCTTCACAGATACGCAGTATTTT; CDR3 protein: CATSKTGTFTDTQYF
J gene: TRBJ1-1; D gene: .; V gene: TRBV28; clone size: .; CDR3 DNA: TGTGCCAGCATGACCTGGGGTGAGAACACTGAAGCTTTCTTT; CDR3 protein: CASMTWGENTEAFF
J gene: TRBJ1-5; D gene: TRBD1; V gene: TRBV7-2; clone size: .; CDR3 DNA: TGTGCCAGCAGCATTCGACAGGGCCCGCCTGTAGGTTCGCCCCAGCATTTT; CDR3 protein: CASSIRQGPPVGSPQHF
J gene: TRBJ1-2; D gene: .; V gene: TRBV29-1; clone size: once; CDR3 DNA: TGCAGCGTTGAAGAACTAGACAGAGCTAACTATGGCTACACCTTC; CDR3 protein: CSVEELDRANYGYTF
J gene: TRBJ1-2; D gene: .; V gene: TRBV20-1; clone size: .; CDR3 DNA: TGCAGTGCTAGATCTGGGTTCAACTATGGCTACACCTTC; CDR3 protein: CSARSGFNYGYTF
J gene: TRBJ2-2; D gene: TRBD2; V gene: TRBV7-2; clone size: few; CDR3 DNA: TGTGCCAGCAGCTTCAAGCGGGGTCGCACCGGTGAGCTGTTTTTT; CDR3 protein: CASSFKRGRTGELFF
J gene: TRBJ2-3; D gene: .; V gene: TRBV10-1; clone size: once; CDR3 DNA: TGCGCCAGCAGTGAGTCTCCCCAGTCCGCAGATACGCAGTATTTT; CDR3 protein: CASSESPQSADTQYF
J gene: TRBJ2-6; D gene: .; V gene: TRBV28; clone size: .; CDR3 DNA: TGTGCCAGCACCCGGGGAGGACGGGGATCCTCTGGGGCCAACGTCCTGACTTTC; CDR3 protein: CASTRGGRGSSGANVLTF
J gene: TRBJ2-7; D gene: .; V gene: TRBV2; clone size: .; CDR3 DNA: TGTGCCAGCAGTGAAAGAGAGGCCCACGAGCAGTACTTC; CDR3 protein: CASSEREAHEQYF
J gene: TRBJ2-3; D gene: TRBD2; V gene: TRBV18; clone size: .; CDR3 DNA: TGTGCCAGCTCACCCCCCGCGACTAGCGGCTTCACAGATACGCAGTATTTT; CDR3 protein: CASSPPATSGFTDTQYF
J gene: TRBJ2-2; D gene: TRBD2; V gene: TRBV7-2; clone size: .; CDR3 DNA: TGTGCCAGCAGCAGAAGACTAGCGGGATACACCGGGGAGCTGTTTTTT; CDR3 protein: CASSRRLAGYTGELFF
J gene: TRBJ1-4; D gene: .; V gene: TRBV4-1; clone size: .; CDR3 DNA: TGCGCCAGCAGCCAAGGCGCAATTCGCCTACAAGCGGGAAAACTGTTTTTT; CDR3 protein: CASSQGAIRLQAGKLFF
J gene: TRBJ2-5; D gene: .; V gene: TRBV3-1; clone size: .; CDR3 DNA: TGTGCCAGCAGCCAGGAGCGTCGGTCGGGGACCCAGTACTTC; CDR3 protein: CASSQERRSGTQYF
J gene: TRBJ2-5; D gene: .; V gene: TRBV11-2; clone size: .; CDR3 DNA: TGTGCCAGCAGCTTACGGGGGCCGGGAGAGACCCAGTACTTC; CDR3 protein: CASSLRGPGETQYF
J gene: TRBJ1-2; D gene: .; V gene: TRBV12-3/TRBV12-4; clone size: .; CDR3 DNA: TGTGCCAGCACCGCCACGGTGGACAAAGGCTACACCTTC; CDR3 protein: CASTATVDKGYTF
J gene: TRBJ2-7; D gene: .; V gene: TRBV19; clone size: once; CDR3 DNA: TGTGCCAGTATTGCGGGAACCCCCTCCTACGAGCAGTACTTC; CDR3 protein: CASIAGTPSYEQYF
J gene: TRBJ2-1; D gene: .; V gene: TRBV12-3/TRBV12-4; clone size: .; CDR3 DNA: TGTGCCAGCAGTGACCACCCCCCGCCCAATGAGCAGTTCTTC; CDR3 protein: CASSDHPPPNEQFF
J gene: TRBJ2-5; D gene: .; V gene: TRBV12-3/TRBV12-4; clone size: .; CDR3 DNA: TGTGCCAGCAGTTTACCGACTAGGGGGGAGACCCAGTACTTC; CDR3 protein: CASSLPTRGETQYF
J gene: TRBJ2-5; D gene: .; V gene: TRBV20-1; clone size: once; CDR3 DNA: TGCAGTGCTAGAGATTGGAAGGAGACCCAGTACTTC; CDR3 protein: CSARDWKETQYF